Shown below are 11 T cell receptor beta chains from a single sample sequenced in a study of regulatory T cells in long-lasting Graves disease. Specified time point: newly diagnosed GD, antithyroid drugs for less than 3 months. Extracted RNA from PBMCs served as the source of the TCR library. In building TCR beta libraries, iRepertoire HTBI primers were used together with Arm-PCR of CDR3 regions. TCRdb reanalysed the multiplex PCR reads using MiXCR and keeps one entry per CDR3 protein. The table records a few hundred thousand distinct CDR3 sequences, 18% of them present only once. The same specimen was also included in a second study, on T cells in Graves' hyperthyroidism and ophthalmopathy.

The input for sequencing was peripheral blood mononuclear cells (PBMCs), taken at new diagnosis, from a patient treated with antithyroid drugs. The source is a woman in her 30s with Graves disease.

Points on this clonotype: This clone may be a read error of a much larger clone one base away. The chain combines TRBV2 with TRBJ2-2; D possibly corresponds to TRBD2 (5 bases). The germline CDR1 and CDR2 sequences are SNHLY and FYNNEI. The CDR3 consists of 14 residues. The CDR3 loop is CAIIRGLNTGELVF. CDR3 DNA: TGTGCCATCATCAGAGGATTGAACACCGGGGAGCTGGTTTTT.

This clonotype was observed once. This rearrangement joins TRBV20-1 to TRBJ2-7, with 10 bases fitting TRBD2. In germline, CDR1 is DFQATT, CDR2 SNEGSKA (reference sequence). The CDR3 consists of 17 residues. Trimming took 0 bases from V and 7 from J; bases not matched to a gene: 15. The CDR3 DNA follows: TGCAGTGCTAGAGATAGAGCTCGGAGCGGGGGGGCGGGTGAGCAGTACTTC. It is translated as CSARDRARSGGAGEQYF.

This clonotype was seen at least ten times. J is TRBJ2-7 and V is TRBV7-9, with a tentative D call TRBD1 (5 bases). The CDR3 contains 13 residues. V dropped 5 bases and J dropped 5 bases, with 13 bases sitting between them. In germline, CDR1 is SEHNR, CDR2 FQNEAQ (reference sequence). As DNA, the CDR3 is TGTGCCAGCAGCCTGACCAGGGAAAACGAGCAGTACTTC. The encoded protein is CASSLTRENEQYF.

This clonotype has ten or more counts. The genes are TRBV9 and TRBJ2-1, with 7 bases lining up with TRBD1. V shed 3 bases and J 0 bases; nucleotides not matched to a gene: 3. The CDR3 spans 15 residues. Germline V gene lookup returns CDR1 SGDLS and CDR2 YYNGEE. The CDR3 DNA sequence: TGTGCCAGCAGCGAGGGACAGTACTCCTACAATGAGCAGTTCTTC. This sequence encodes CASSEGQYSYNEQFF.

This clonotype was observed at least ten times. This rearrangement joins TRBV2 to TRBJ1-3; unclear D gene. Germline V gene data show CDR1 as SNHLY and CDR2 as FYNNEI. The CDR3 is 14 residues long. V lost 3 bases and J lost 0, with 6 bases in between. This CDR3 reads CASSDAASGNTIYF. DNA of the CDR3: TGTGCCAGCAGTGATGCCGCCTCTGGAAACACCATATATTTT.

Comment on this clonotype: A much larger clonotype is one base distant, so this may be a read error. The J gene is TRBJ2-1, the V gene TRBV7-9; D remains ambiguous. The last part of the DNA fits TRBJ2-5 better; the J call may be wrong. The germline V gene has CDR1 SEHNR and CDR2 FQNEAQ (reference sequence). The CDR3 sequence is 13 residues long. This CDR3 is CASSSTERETQYF. CDR3 in DNA: TGTGCCAGCAGCTCCACAGAGAGAGAGACCCAGTACTTC.

This clonotype was recorded at least ten times. The V call is TRBV2, the J call TRBJ2-3, with unresolved D. V shed 7 bases and J shed 3 bases, with 8 bases lying between them. The germline CDR1 and CDR2 sequences are SNHLY and FYNNEI. This CDR3 comprises 12 residues. The CDR3 protein is CASTPNTDTQYF. The DNA for the CDR3 is TGTGCCAGCACCCCGAATACAGATACGCAGTATTTT.

This clonotype was counted at least ten times. The rearrangement links TRBV5-6 to TRBJ1-1; D is unresolved. The CDR3 consists of 15 residues. Between the trimmed V and J ends, which lost 6 bases and 2 bases, there was a span of 17 bases. Germline loops: CDR1 SGHDT, CDR2 YYEEEE. CDR3 in amino acids: CASNRKRGLNTEAFF. The CDR3 nucleotides read TGTGCCAGCAACCGAAAACGGGGTTTAAACACTGAAGCTTTCTTT.

The gene calls are TRBV7-2 and TRBJ2-5; TRBD2 might be the D (6 bases). Germline values: CDR1 SGHTA, CDR2 FQGNSA. Trimming pared 5 bases from V and 1 base from J, leaving 14 bases between. The CDR3 runs to 15 residues. In nucleotides, the CDR3 is TGTGCCAGCAGCCTAAGAGCGGGCCCCCAAGAGACCCAGTACTTC. This codes for CASSLRAGPQETQYF.

This chain connects TRBV6-1 to TRBJ1-2; 8 bases match TRBD1. In germline, CDR1 is MNHNS, CDR2 SASEGT. The V gene end was trimmed by 4 bases and the J gene end by 8 bases; junction bases not matched to a gene: 6. The CDR3 runs 13 residues. CDR3 coding DNA: TGTGCCAGCAGTGTCCAGACAGGGGAAGGCTACACCTTC. This translates into CASSVQTGEGYTF.

This chain uses TRBV24-1 with TRBJ2-1, with D possibly being TRBD1 or TRBD2 (6 bases each). V lost 9 bases and J 12 bases, leaving 23 bases between the germline ends. Germline V gene data show CDR1 as KGHDR and CDR2 as SFDVKD. This CDR3 is built from 14 residues. CDR3: CATDGRGGRIRQFF. Written as DNA, the CDR3 is TGTGCCACCGACGGGCGAGGGGGGCGAATACGGCAGTTCTTC.